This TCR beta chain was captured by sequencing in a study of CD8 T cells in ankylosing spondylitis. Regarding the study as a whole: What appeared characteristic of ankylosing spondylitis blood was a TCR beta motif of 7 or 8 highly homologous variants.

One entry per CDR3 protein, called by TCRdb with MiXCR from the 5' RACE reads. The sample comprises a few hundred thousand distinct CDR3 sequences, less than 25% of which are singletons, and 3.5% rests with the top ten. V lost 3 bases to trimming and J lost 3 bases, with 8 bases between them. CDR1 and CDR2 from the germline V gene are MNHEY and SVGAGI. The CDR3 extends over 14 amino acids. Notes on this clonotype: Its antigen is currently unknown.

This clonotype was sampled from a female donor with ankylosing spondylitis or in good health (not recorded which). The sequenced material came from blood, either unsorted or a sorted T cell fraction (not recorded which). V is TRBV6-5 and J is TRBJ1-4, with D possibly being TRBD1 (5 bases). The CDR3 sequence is CASSYQGANEKLFF. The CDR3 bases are TGTGCCAGCAGTTATCAAGGGGCTAATGAAAAACTGTTTTTT.